This is a list of T cell receptor beta chains from one sample in a study of T-cell memory formation after mild COVID-19. MiXCR, applied by TCRdb to the 5' RACE reads, yields one record per CDR3 protein. The table has some 300,000 distinct CDR3 sequences, roughly 21% seen once. Sequences were obtained from PBMCs or a T cell subset sorted from them (not recorded which). These receptor sequences come from a man younger than 30 who had mild COVID-19 (a few samples of this study predate the infection). Cell type and time point are not known. CDR3s include the opening cysteine and the closing phenylalanine or tryptophan.

V	CDR3
TRBV20-1	CSARDGDYQETQYF
TRBV27	CASSLRDRGLDTQYF
TRBV2	CASSENLLETQYF
TRBV4-1	CASSQAGLDMGYTF
TRBV7-8	CASSLFRLADYNEQFF
TRBV7-2	CASSLQLLGGLTDTQYF
TRBV11-2	CASSLALLAGGVGDTQYF
TRBV7-9	CASSSTGSAGNTIYF
TRBV25-1	CASSEWGSGTGGKTEAFF
TRBV21-1	CASRRDSQNEKLFF
TRBV7-6	CASSLLSGGGYNEQFF
TRBV11-2	CASSLWREESGNEQFF
TRBV12-3/TRBV12-4	CASVGGASSNQPQHF
TRBV20-1	CSAKGGVGQPQHF